The entry below describes one T cell receptor beta chain. Per the original data handling: Counts of nucleated cells, estimated from reference gene primer amplification, were obtained. Assay: immunoSEQ multiplex PCR; the TCRdb copy retains only in-frame clones and omits some. That table is the source of V, J and clone size, and D and trimming were worked out from the DNA. This table has approximately 300,000 clones, 85% to 90% appearing once. This sample was taken from a study of blood T cell repertoires in COVID-19. Germline V lookup: CDR1 MRHNA, CDR2 SNTAGT. The CDR3 sequence is 13 residues long. With V trimmed by 11 bases and J by 5 bases, 11 bases remained unmatched.

The sequenced sample was peripheral blood. This chain links TRBV6-4 with TRBJ1-1; 7 bases are shared with TRBD1. The sequence was collected from a middle-aged man with acute or convalescent COVID-19. The CDR3 DNA is TGTGCCGTACGGGACAGTTTAGGGACTGAAGCTTTCTTT. Residues: CAVRDSLGTEAFF.